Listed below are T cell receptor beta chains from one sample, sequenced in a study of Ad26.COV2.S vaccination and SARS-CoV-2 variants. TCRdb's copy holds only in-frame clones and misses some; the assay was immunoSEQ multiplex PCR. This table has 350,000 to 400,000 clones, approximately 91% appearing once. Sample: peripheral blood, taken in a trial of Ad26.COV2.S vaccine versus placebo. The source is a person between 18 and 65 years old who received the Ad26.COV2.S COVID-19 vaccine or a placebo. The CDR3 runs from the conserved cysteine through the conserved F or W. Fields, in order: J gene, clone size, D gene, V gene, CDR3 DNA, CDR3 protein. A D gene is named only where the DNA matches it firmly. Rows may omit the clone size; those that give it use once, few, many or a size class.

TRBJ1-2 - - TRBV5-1 TGCGCCAGCAGCTTGGTGGCAAATACTAACTATGGCTACACCTTC CASSLVANTNYGYTF
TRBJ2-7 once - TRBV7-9 TGTGCCAGCAGCTCTGGCGGAGGCGCGGTATCCTACGAGCAGTACTTC CASSSGGGAVSYEQYF
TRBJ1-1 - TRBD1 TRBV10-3 TGTGCCATCAGTGAAGACGGGACAGTGAACACTGAAGCTTTCTTT CAISEDGTVNTEAFF
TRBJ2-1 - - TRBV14 TGTGCCAGCAGCCAAGACGTCTCGACGCGCAAGCAGTTCTTC CASSQDVSTRKQFF
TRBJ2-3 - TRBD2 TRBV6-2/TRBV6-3 TGTGCCAGCAGTAACCCGTGGGTAGCGGGGGACACAGATACGCAGTATTTT CASSNPWVAGDTDTQYF
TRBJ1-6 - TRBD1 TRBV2 TGTGCCAGCATCAAAGACAGGGATAATTCACCCCTCCACTTT CASIKDRDNSPLHF
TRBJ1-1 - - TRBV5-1 TGCGCCAGCAGCTTAGGACGGACTGCTGAAGCTTTCTTT CASSLGRTAEAFF
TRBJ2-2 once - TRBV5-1 TGCGCCAGCAGCGCCGTACTGGGTACCGGGGAGCTGTTTTTT CASSAVLGTGELFF
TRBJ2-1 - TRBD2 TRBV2 TGTGCCAGCAGGAAAGAGGGACTAGCGGTTGAGCAGTTCTTC CASRKEGLAVEQFF
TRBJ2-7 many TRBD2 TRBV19 TGTGCCAGTAGTACTCGGACTAGCGGGGGGTCCGAGCAGTACTTC CASSTRTSGGSEQYF
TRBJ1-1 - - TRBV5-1 TGCGCCAGCAGTTCCGGGGGCATGAGGGGGAACACTGAAGCTTTCTTT CASSSGGMRGNTEAFF
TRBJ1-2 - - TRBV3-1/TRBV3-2 TGTGCCAGCAGCCAGACCGGGGGTCTAGGCTACACCTTC CASSQTGGLGYTF
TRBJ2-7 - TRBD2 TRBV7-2 TGTGCCAGCAGCCCTAGTAGCGGGGGGGCTGGGTACGAGCAGTACTTC CASSPSSGGAGYEQYF
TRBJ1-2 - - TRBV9 TGTGCCAGCAGCCCCGACCGTTCAGGGGCCTATGGCTACACCTTC CASSPDRSGAYGYTF
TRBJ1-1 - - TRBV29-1 TGCAGCGTTGCACAGTCCGGGGCAAACACTGAAGCTTTCTTT CSVAQSGANTEAFF
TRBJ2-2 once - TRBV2 TGTGCCAGCAGTGAAGGTTTCGCCGGGGAGCTGTTTTTT CASSEGFAGELFF
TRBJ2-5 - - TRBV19 TGTGCCAGTAGTATGGGCTGGAACCAAGAGACCCAGTACTTC CASSMGWNQETQYF
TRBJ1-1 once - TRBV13 TGTGCCAGCAGCTTAGGCCTAATACAGGGCAACACTGAAGCTTTCTTT CASSLGLIQGNTEAFF
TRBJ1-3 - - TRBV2 TGTGCCAGCAGTGCCTATGGATTCTCTGGAAACACCATATATTTT CASSAYGFSGNTIYF
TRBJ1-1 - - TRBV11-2 TGTGCCAGCAGCCCCGGGGCTAGGGCGCTGAACACTGAAGCTTTCTTT CASSPGARALNTEAFF
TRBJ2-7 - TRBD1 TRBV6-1 TGTGCCAGCAGTGACCGGGACAGCTCCTACGAGCAGTACTTC CASSDRDSSYEQYF